This T cell receptor beta chain originates from a study of Graves' ophthalmopathy and Graves' hyperthyroidism. RNA transcripts were the template, and TCR beta CDR3 regions were amplified from them. RT-PCR was first run with HTBI primers, then multiplex PCR in a second round. Each CDR3 protein gets one entry after TCRdb re-called the multiplex PCR reads with MiXCR. The table shows 350,000 to 400,000 distinct CDR3 sequences, with 15% occurring only once. Where ophthalmopathy was absent within 18 months of follow-up, hyperthyroidism was stable. Isolation of PBMCs was performed using over 8.5 ml of fresh peripheral blood. V lost 1 base and J 0 bases, leaving 12 bases between the germline ends. Germline-derived CDR1 and CDR2 are MNHEY and SVGEGT. The CDR3 length is 16 residues.

The chain combines TRBV6-2 or TRBV6-3 with TRBJ1-1; maybe TRBD1 (6 bases). The sequencing sample was made of peripheral blood. The clonotype comes from a woman aged 18-30 years with stable Graves' hyperthyroidism. CDR3 bases: TGTGCCAGCAGTTACTGGCAGGGGAAACTGAACACTGAAGCTTTCTTT. It is translated as CASSYWQGKLNTEAFF.